These 30 T cell receptor beta chains were sequenced from one sample in a study of early T cells in non-severe SARS-CoV-2 infection. From the 5' RACE reads, TCRdb called clonotypes with MiXCR, one entry per CDR3 protein. This sample has about 99,000 distinct CDR3 sequences, with roughly 15% found just once. Sequencing input: whole blood. All receptors derive from an adult who was a healthcare worker with PCR-confirmed SARS-CoV-2 infection or an uninfected control (not recorded which).

This clonotype was seen many times. The chain couples TRBV20-1 to TRBJ2-2; D remains unclear. Trimming stripped 2 bases from V and 7 bases from J, with 8 bases between. CDR3 length: 12 residues. Germline V CDR1 and CDR2: DFQATT, SNEGSKA (reference sequence). DNA for the CDR3: TGCAGTGCTAGACGAGGCGGCGGGGAGCTGTTTTTT. Amino acids: CSARRGGGELFF.

A note on this clonotype: A junction boundary mismatches the germline segment, possibly from a read error. The genes are TRBV9 and TRBJ1-1; D is ambiguous. Germline V CDR1 and CDR2: SGDLS, YYNGEE. CDR3 length: 14 amino acids. CDR3 in DNA: TGTGCCAGCAGGGTAGTTTCGGGGAACACTGAAGCTTTCTTT. Its translation is CASRVVSGNTEAFF.

This clonotype showed up many times. The chain has TRBV27 and TRBJ1-1, with a weak D call TRBD1 (6 bases). Germline assignment: CDR1 MNHEY and CDR2 SMNVEV (reference sequence). The V gene lost 5 bases and the J gene lost 5 bases, with 24 bases spanning the gap. The CDR3 is made up of 17 amino acids. The CDR3 DNA sequence: TGTGCCAGCAGTGTCAACAGGGTCCCCTCTTTACAGACTGAAGCTTTCTTT. Its translation: CASSVNRVPSLQTEAFF.

This clonotype was seen repeatedly, ten times or more. The V gene is TRBV7-2, the J gene TRBJ2-1; no definite D call. V gave up 1 base and J gave up 1 base, with 8 bases separating them. The CDR3 extends over 15 amino acids. Germline loops: CDR1 SGHTA, CDR2 FQGNSA. As DNA, the CDR3 is TGTGCCAGCAGCTTAGAGGCCCCTTCCTACAATGAGCAGTTCTTC. It is translated as CASSLEAPSYNEQFF.

This clonotype came up many times. The rearrangement links TRBV7-9 to TRBJ2-3; no clear D. The CDR3 runs to 13 residues. From germline, CDR1 is SEHNR and CDR2 FQNEAQ (reference sequence). V lost 1 base and J lost 7, with 9 bases in between. This CDR3 is CASSLGPLNTQYF. CDR3 sequence (DNA): TGTGCCAGCAGCTTAGGCCCACTAAATACGCAGTATTTT. The full variable domain, rest sourced from reference TRBV7-9 and TRBJ2-3, is DTGVSQNPRHKITKRGQNVTFRCDPISEHNRLYWYRQTLGQGPEFLTYFQNEAQLEKSRLLSDRFSAERPKGSFSTLEIQRTEQGDSAMYLCASSLGPLNTQYFGPGTRLTVL.

This clonotype has just a few counts. The chain joins TRBV5-1 to TRBJ2-3; D remains unclear. CDR3 length equals 15 residues. CDR1 SGHRS and CDR2 YFSETQ come from the germline V gene. V was cut by 0 bases and J by 0 bases, with 8 bases left in between. CDR3 sequence (DNA): TGCGCCAGCAGCTTGGATCCGTTTAGCACAGATACGCAGTATTTT. This encodes CASSLDPFSTDTQYF. The whole variable domain, filled in from reference TRBV5-1 and TRBJ2-3, reads KAGVTQTPRYLIKTRGQQVTLSCSPISGHRSVSWYQQTPGQGLQFLFEYFSETQRNKGNFPGRFSGRQFSNSRSEMNVSTLELGDSALYLCASSLDPFSTDTQYFGPGTRLTVL.

J is TRBJ2-7 and V is TRBV20-1; TRBD2 matches 7 bases. The CDR3 runs 13 residues. The V gene end was trimmed by 6 bases and the J gene end by 5 bases; junction bases not matched to a gene: 10. Germline V gene data show CDR1 as DFQATT and CDR2 as SNEGSKA (reference sequence). The CDR3 sequence: CSAPPGGSDEQYF. The CDR3 bases are TGCAGTGCCCCCCCGGGCGGGAGTGACGAGCAGTACTTC.

This clonotype was observed a few times. The V call is TRBV11-2, the J call TRBJ2-7, with TRBD1 matching over 9 bases. This CDR3 is built from 15 residues. CDR1 is SGHAT, CDR2 FQNNGV, per germline. The V and J ends lost 5 bases and 4 bases, in that order; junction bases with no gene match: 9. The CDR3 sequence: CASSLLGQGRYEQYF. The DNA for the CDR3 is TGTGCCAGCAGCCTCCTTGGACAGGGGAGGTACGAGCAGTACTTC.

This clonotype was seen at least ten times. The genes are TRBV27 and TRBJ2-7; D is unclear. V was trimmed by 4 bases and J by 7 bases, leaving 14 bases between them. The CDR3 spans 13 residues. Germline V gene lookup returns CDR1 MNHEY and CDR2 SMNVEV (reference sequence). The CDR3 is CASSSYVGREQYF. The CDR3, as DNA: TGTGCCAGCAGTTCGTATGTTGGAAGGGAGCAGTACTTC.

This chain uses TRBV5-1 with TRBJ2-5; 13 bases map to TRBD2. The CDR3 is 16 amino acids. V was clipped by 4 bases and J by 5 bases; unmatched bases: 8. The germline gives CDR1 SGHRS, CDR2 YFSETQ. The CDR3 DNA follows: TGCGCCAGCAGCCCCGGGACTAGCGGGACCGAGGAGACCCAGTACTTC. Amino acid sequence: CASSPGTSGTEETQYF.

The V call is TRBV7-9, the J call TRBJ2-7; D unresolved. V was clipped by 4 bases and J by 6 bases, with 10 bases between them. Germline values: CDR1 SEHNR, CDR2 FQNEAQ (reference sequence). The CDR3 has 12 residues. CDR3 DNA: TGTGCCAGCAGCTCTCAAGTGGGCGAGCAGTACTTC. Translated: CASSSQVGEQYF.

This clonotype was observed a few times. The J gene is TRBJ1-5, the V gene TRBV21-1; TRBD1, as called in the table, went unchecked against the DNA. TRBV21-1 is designated a pseudogene. The CDR3 covers 16 residues. CDR3 region: CASIDPTGWLGQPQHF. CDR3 sequence (DNA): TGTGCCAGCATCGACCCGACAGGCTGGTTAGGACAGCCCCAGCATTTT.

This rearrangement joins TRBV11-2 to TRBJ2-1; 8 bases fit TRBD2. The CDR3 is 19 residues long. Trimming cost V 2 bases and J 3 bases; bases outside gene matches: 15. From germline, CDR1 is SGHAT and CDR2 FQNNGV. The CDR3 spells CASSLTTSGEWLYYNEQFF. CDR3 nucleotide sequence: TGTGCCAGCAGCTTAACAACTAGCGGTGAATGGCTCTACTACAATGAGCAGTTCTTC.

This clonotype was observed a handful of times. The rearrangement joins TRBV12-3 or TRBV12-4 to TRBJ2-5, with 12 positions matching TRBD2. The junction had 8 bases not matched to a gene; V was cut back by 5 bases and J by 1 base. The CDR3 contains 17 residues. CDR3 in amino acids: CASSPRTSGEIQETQYF. The CDR3 DNA reads as TGTGCCAGCAGTCCCCGGACTAGCGGGGAAATCCAAGAGACCCAGTACTTC.

This clonotype has just a few counts. The chain uses TRBV10-3 and TRBJ1-1; D uncertain. Trimming removed 6 bases at V and 2 bases at J, with 16 bases between. Germline V gives CDR1 ENHRY, CDR2 SYGVKD. The CDR3 sequence is 15 residues long. The CDR3 DNA follows: TGTGCCATCAGGACGAGGGTGAGCCTCAACACTGAAGCTTTCTTT. Residues: CAIRTRVSLNTEAFF.

The chain combines TRBV20-1 with TRBJ2-7; no firm D call. Germline V gene data show CDR1 as DFQATT and CDR2 as SNEGSKA (reference sequence). The CDR3 is 13 amino acids. V was pared by 0 bases and J by 2 bases, with 8 bases between. CDR3 region: CSARERQPYEQYF. DNA for the CDR3: TGCAGTGCTAGAGAGCGCCAGCCCTACGAGCAGTACTTC.

The chain has TRBV7-6 and TRBJ2-3, with TRBD2 identical over 13 bases. The CDR3 runs to 16 residues. V lost 5 bases and J lost 4; bases outside the gene matches: 6. Germline assignment: CDR1 SGHVS and CDR2 FNYEAQ. The CDR3 reads CASSLGLAGAADTQYF. CDR3 in DNA: TGTGCCAGCAGCCTCGGACTAGCGGGAGCTGCAGATACGCAGTATTTT.

This chain uses TRBV5-4 with TRBJ1-4; D is undetermined. CDR1 is SGHNT and CDR2 is YYREEE in the germline V gene (reference sequence). The CDR3 extends over 11 amino acids. The germline V and J ends were trimmed by 2 bases and 8 bases, with 4 bases remaining between them. The CDR3 sequence is CASSFEEKLFF. CDR3 bases: TGTGCCAGCAGCTTCGAAGAAAAACTGTTTTTT.

Notes on this clonotype: The junction departs from the called germline gene at one end, perhaps through a read error. The V gene is TRBV5-6, the J gene TRBJ2-2; 8 nucleotides line up with TRBD2. Germline CDR1 and CDR2: SGHDT and YYEEEE. This CDR3 is 15 amino acids long. The CDR3 DNA sequence: TGTGTCAGCAGCCGGGGGCTAGCGGGCGCCGGGGAGCTGTTTTTT. This codes for CVSSRGLAGAGELFF. Variable domain in full (rest from reference TRBV5-6 and TRBJ2-2): DAGVTQSPTHLIKTRGQQVTLRCSPKSGHDTVSWYQQALGQGPQFIFQYYEEEERQRGNFPDRFSGHQFPNYSSELNVNALLLGDSALYLCVSSRGLAGAGELFFGEGSRLTVL.

This clonotype came up once. The chain couples TRBV6-2 or TRBV6-3 to TRBJ2-7; weak D call: TRBD1 (5 bases). This CDR3 has 15 amino acids. The germline gives CDR1 MNHEY, CDR2 SVGEGT. V was cut by 2 bases and J by 0 bases, with 11 bases left in between. The CDR3 loop reads CASSYGAVSSYEQYF. The CDR3 coding sequence is TGTGCCAGCAGTTACGGGGCGGTCAGCTCCTACGAGCAGTACTTC.

This chain connects TRBV29-1 to TRBJ1-2; D is unclear. V shed 0 bases and J shed 4 bases, with 0 bases lying between them. The V gene's germline CDR1 is SQVTM and CDR2 ANQGSEA. CDR3 size: 10 residues. This CDR3 is CSVEDYGYTF. CDR3 DNA: TGCAGCGTTGAAGACTATGGCTACACCTTC.

The sample holds a few counts of this clonotype. The chain employs TRBV20-1 and TRBJ2-1, with 9 bases identical to TRBD1. Germline CDR1 DFQATT, CDR2 SNEGSKA (reference sequence). The J segment lost 4 bases and the V segment lost 2 bases, leaving 3 bases of the junction unmatched. The CDR3 is 14 residues long. In nucleotides, the CDR3 is TGCAGTGCTAGAAAGGGGACAGGGTACAATGAGCAGTTCTTC. Its translation is CSARKGTGYNEQFF.

The chain carries TRBV5-1 and TRBJ1-1, with 7 bases identical to TRBD1. This CDR3 spans 14 amino acids. V gave up 2 bases and J gave up 3 bases; unmatched junction bases: 4. Germline V gene sequence: CDR1 SGHRS, CDR2 YFSETQ. CDR3 coding DNA: TGCGCCAGCAGCTTAAGGCAGGGGGACACTGAAGCTTTCTTT. This gives the protein CASSLRQGDTEAFF.

This clonotype appeared a few times. This chain uses TRBV9 with TRBJ2-1; D is possibly TRBD1 or TRBD2 (5 bases each). Germline V lookup: CDR1 SGDLS, CDR2 YYNGEE. CDR3 length: 14 amino acids. The V end was cut by 4 bases, the J end by 7 bases, with 15 bases between. The DNA for the CDR3 is TGTGCCAGCAGCCGTGGGGGAATGAGGAATGAGCAGTTCTTC. This translates into CASSRGGMRNEQFF.

This clonotype was recorded many times. J is TRBJ2-3 and V is TRBV11-2; D gene unclear. The V gene lost 1 base and the J gene lost 5 bases, with 4 bases spanning the gap. Germline V gene data show CDR1 as SGHAT and CDR2 as FQNNGV. The CDR3 extends over 12 amino acids. Here the CDR3 DNA reads TGTGCCAGCAGCTTAGGGATAGATACGCAGTATTTT. It codes for CASSLGIDTQYF.

The sample holds a few counts of this clonotype. The chain couples TRBV7-2 to TRBJ1-2; D call uncertain. Between the trimmed V and J ends, which lost 5 bases and 3 bases, there was a span of 16 bases. This CDR3 region has 15 residues. Germline CDR1 and CDR2: SGHTA and FQGNSA. The CDR3 sequence: CASSKNGRDYYGYTF. In DNA form, the CDR3 reads TGTGCCAGCAGCAAAAACGGTAGAGATTACTATGGCTACACCTTC.

This clonotype was counted at least ten times. The chain combines TRBV7-9 with TRBJ1-4; possibly TRBD1 for D (6 bases). Germline loops: CDR1 SEHNR, CDR2 FQNEAQ (reference sequence). V was trimmed by 4 bases and J by 8 bases, leaving 14 bases between them. The CDR3 extends over 14 amino acids. CDR3 protein: CASSSQGSDEKLFF. The CDR3 nucleotides read TGTGCCAGCAGCTCCCAGGGGAGCGACGAAAAACTGTTTTTT. The full variable domain, rest sourced from reference TRBV7-9 and TRBJ1-4, is DTGVSQNPRHKITKRGQNVTFRCDPISEHNRLYWYRQTLGQGPEFLTYFQNEAQLEKSRLLSDRFSAERPKGSFSTLEIQRTEQGDSAMYLCASSSQGSDEKLFFGSGTQLSVL.

This chain joins TRBV7-2 and TRBJ2-7; the D is unclear. CDR1 SGHTA and CDR2 FQGNSA come from the germline V gene. The CDR3 spans 15 residues. Trimming stripped 0 bases from V and 4 bases from J, with 13 bases between. The CDR3 loop is CASSLAVSVRYEQYF. The CDR3 nucleotides are TGTGCCAGCAGCTTAGCGGTATCAGTTAGGTACGAGCAGTACTTC. Full variable domain (outside the CDR3, taken from reference TRBV7-2 and TRBJ2-7): GAGVSQSPSNKVTEKGKDVELRCDPISGHTALYWYRQSLGQGLEFLIYFQGNSAPDKSGLPSDRFSAERTGGSVSTLTIQRTQQEDSAVYLCASSLAVSVRYEQYFGPGTRLTVT.

In its sample, this clonotype was seen many times. The chain has TRBV5-1 and TRBJ2-3; D is ambiguous. Trimming stripped 3 bases from V and 7 bases from J, with 15 bases between. CDR1 and CDR2 (germline): SGHRS, YFSETQ. The CDR3 totals 14 residues. In DNA form, the CDR3 reads TGCGCCAGCAGCTATTCCCGCTCTGATAATACGCAGTATTTT. This codes for CASSYSRSDNTQYF.

This clonotype was found many times. The chain joins TRBV7-9 to TRBJ2-3; D could derive from TRBD1 or TRBD2 (5 bases each). The germline CDR1 and CDR2 sequences are SEHNR and FQNEAQ (reference sequence). The CDR3 contains 15 residues. V was shortened by 2 bases and J by 5 bases, with 14 bases between the two germline ends. The CDR3 sequence is CASSLKIGAGDTQYF. Here the CDR3 DNA reads TGTGCCAGCAGCTTAAAAATCGGGGCAGGAGATACGCAGTATTTT.